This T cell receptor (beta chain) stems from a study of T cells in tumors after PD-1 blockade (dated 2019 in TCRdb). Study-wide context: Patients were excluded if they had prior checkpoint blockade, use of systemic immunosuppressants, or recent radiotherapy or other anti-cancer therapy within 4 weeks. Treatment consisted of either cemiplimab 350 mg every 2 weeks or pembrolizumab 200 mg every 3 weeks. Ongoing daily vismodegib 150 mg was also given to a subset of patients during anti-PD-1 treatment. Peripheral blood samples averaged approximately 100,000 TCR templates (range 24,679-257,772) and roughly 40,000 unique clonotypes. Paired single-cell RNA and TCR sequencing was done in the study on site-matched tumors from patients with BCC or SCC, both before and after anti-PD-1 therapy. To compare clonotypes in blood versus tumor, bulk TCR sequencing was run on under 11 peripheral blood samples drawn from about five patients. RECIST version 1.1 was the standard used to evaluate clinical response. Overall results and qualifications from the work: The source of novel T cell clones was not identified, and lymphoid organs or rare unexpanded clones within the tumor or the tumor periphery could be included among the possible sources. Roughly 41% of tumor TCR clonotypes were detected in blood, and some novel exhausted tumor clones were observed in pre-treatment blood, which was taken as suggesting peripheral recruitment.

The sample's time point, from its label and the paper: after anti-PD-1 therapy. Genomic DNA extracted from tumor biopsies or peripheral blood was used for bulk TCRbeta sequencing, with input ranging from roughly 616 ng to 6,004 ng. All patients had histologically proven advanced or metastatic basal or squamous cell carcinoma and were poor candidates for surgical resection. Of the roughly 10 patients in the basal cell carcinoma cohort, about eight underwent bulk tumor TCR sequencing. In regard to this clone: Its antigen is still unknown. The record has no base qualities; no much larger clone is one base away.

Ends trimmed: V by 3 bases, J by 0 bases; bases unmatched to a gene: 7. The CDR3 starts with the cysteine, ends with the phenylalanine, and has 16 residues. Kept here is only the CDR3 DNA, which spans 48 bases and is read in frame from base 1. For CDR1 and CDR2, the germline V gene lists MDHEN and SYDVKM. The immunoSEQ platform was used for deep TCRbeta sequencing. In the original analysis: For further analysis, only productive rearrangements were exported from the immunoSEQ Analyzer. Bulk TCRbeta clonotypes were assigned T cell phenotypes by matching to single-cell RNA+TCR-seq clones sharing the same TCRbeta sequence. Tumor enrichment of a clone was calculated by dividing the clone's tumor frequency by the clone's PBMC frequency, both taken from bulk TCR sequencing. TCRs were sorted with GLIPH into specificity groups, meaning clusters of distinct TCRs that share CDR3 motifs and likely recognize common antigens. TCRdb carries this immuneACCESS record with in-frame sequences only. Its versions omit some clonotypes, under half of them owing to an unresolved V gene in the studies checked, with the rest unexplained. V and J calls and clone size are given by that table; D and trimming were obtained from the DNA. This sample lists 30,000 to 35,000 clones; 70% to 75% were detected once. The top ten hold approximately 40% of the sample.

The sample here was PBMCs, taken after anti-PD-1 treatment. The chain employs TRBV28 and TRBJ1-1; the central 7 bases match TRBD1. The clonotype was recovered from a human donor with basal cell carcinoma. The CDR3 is CASSLAAGGMNTEAFF. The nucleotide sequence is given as TGTGCCAGCAGTTTGGCGGCAGGGGGGATGAACACTGAAGCTTTCTTT.